This T cell receptor (beta chain) appears in the sequencing data of a study of response to subunit inactivated influenza vaccine. General study points: That few new T cells are recruited by each seasonal influenza vaccination was the authors' suggestion.

In TCRdb, the RT-PCR reads were re-called with MiXCR into one record per CDR3 protein. Of about 520,000 distinct CDR3 sequences listed, approximately 7.8% are singletons. This clonotype was recorded at least ten times. What it recognizes is unknown. The CDR3 is made up of 16 amino acids. Germline assignment: CDR1 LNHNV and CDR2 YYDKDF (reference sequence). V lost 6 bases and J 6 bases, leaving 20 bases between the germline ends. The sequence was obtained from a man aged 45 to 75 who received an inactivated influenza vaccine. The V and J genes are TRBV15 and TRBJ1-4; no definite D call. The specimen comprised PBMCs from blood, sampled around 25 months after vaccination. CDR3 sequence (DNA): TGTGCCACCAGTCTTGGCCTGACAAGCCGGGATGAAAAACTGTTTTTT. This translates into CATSLGLTSRDEKLFF.